Described below is a single T cell receptor (beta chain) sequence and its context. This clone was found once. Its target antigen remains unknown. Per-base qualities were not stored, and no clone one base away is much larger. The receptor library was made with the immunoSEQ multiplex PCR assay. Sourced from immuneACCESS, this table was stored by TCRdb with only in-frame sequences that have V and J called. A share of the clones is absent; for the studies checked, an unresolved V gene accounts for under half, and the remainder has no known explanation. This sample holds tens of thousands of clones; about 96% were observed only once. The ten largest clonotypes hold over 2% of the sample. Inclusive of the bounding cysteine and phenylalanine, the CDR3 is 18 residues long. The retained sequence is limited to the CDR3, 54 bases, with the frame set at the first base. The CDR1 and CDR2 encoded by the germline V gene are SGHVS and FQNEAQ. V and J are trimmed by 1 base and 4 bases, and the gene matches miss 13 bases of the junction.

This entry is derived from a study of T cell changes during pregnancy in multiple sclerosis (dated by TCRdb to about 2019). Study-level background: Changes in the T cell repertoire over the course of pregnancy were examined in this study in women with multiple sclerosis.

Rearrangement joined TRBV7-8 to TRBJ2-1, and 7 junction bases match TRBD2. The receptor comes from a female donor with multiple sclerosis, enrolled in a pregnancy study. Sequencing used CD8+ T cells from peripheral blood mononuclear cells, obtained after pregnancy. The DNA sequence reads TGTGCCAGCAGCTTAGAGGCCCGGACTAGACCGGTTTACAATGAGCAGTTCTTC. Translated, it gives CASSLEARTRPVYNEQFF.